This T cell receptor (beta chain) comes out of a study of cytomegalovirus exposure and HLA in healthy donors. The CDR3 covers 16 residues. Trimming shortened V by 4 bases and J by 1 base, and 16 bases separated the two germline ends. Germline loops: CDR1 SGHNT, CDR2 YYREEE (reference sequence). 60 Vbeta and 13 Jbeta primers were used in PCR. The data were produced by immunoSEQ multiplex PCR, yet TCRdb's version contains in-frame clones alone and is incomplete. The data contain around 63,000 clones, approximately 79% of them singletons. Material for sequencing was PBMCs. This TCR was recovered from a woman in her twenties or thirties in good health and CMV-seronegative. The gene calls are TRBV5-4 and TRBJ2-3; maybe TRBD1 (6 bases). The CDR3 DNA reads as TGTGCCAGCAGCCAGGGGAGCTATTCGGGCACAGATACGCAGTATTTT. This sequence encodes CASSQGSYSGTDTQYF. Complete variable domain (other parts from reference TRBV5-4 and TRBJ2-3): ETGVTQSPTHLIKTRGQQVTLRCSSQSGHNTVSWYQQALGQGPQFIFQYYREEENGRGNFPPRFSGLQFPNYSSELNVNALELDDSALYLCASSQGSYSGTDTQYFGPGTRLTVL.